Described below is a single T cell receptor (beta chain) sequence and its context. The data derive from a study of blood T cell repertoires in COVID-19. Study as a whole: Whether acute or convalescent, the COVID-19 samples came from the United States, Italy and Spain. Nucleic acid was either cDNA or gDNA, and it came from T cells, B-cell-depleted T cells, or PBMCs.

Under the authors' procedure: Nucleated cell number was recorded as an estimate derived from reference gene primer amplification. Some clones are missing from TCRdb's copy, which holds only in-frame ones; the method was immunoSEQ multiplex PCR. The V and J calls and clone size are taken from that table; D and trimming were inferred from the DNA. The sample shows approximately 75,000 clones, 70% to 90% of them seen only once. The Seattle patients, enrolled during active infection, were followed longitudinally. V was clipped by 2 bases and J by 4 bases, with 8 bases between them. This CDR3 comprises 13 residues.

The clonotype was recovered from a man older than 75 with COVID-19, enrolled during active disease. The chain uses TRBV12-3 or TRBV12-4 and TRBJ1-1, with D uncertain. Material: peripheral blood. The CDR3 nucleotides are TGTGCCAGCAGTTTACCTTTCGGCACTGAAGCTTTCTTT. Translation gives CASSLPFGTEAFF.